The next 29 T cell receptor beta chains were all read from a single sample in a study of T cells in Graves' hyperthyroidism and ophthalmopathy. Amplification yielded TCR beta CDR3 regions, with RNA transcripts as the source. With the HTBI primer set, the TCR CDR3 went through a first round of RT-PCR. TCRdb used MiXCR to reprocess the multiplex PCR reads, holding one entry per CDR3 protein. The sample lists about 570,000 distinct CDR3 sequences, about 45% occurring once. Sample: peripheral blood or thyroid tissue (not recorded which). The origin of the receptors is an adult woman with Graves' disease, either hyperthyroidism or ophthalmopathy (not recorded which).

This rearrangement joins TRBV10-1 to TRBJ1-5, with D tentatively TRBD1 (6 bases). V lost 2 bases to trimming and J lost 8 bases, with 10 bases between them. The CDR3 contains 13 residues. Germline CDR1 and CDR2: WNHNN and SYGVQD (reference sequence). The CDR3 loop reads CASSEQQGKPQHF. CDR3 in DNA: TGCGCCAGCAGTGAGCAACAGGGTAAGCCCCAGCATTTT.

The chain employs TRBV7-9 and TRBJ2-5; 7 bases are shared with TRBD2. V shed 5 bases and J 0 bases; nucleotides not matched to a gene: 6. Germline V gene sequence: CDR1 SEHNR, CDR2 FQNEAQ (reference sequence). CDR3 length equals 15 residues. The CDR3 DNA sequence: TGTGCCAGCAGCCGCGGGGGAGCGAACCAAGAGACCCAGTACTTC. Its translation: CASSRGGANQETQYF.

This clonotype appeared many times. The CDR3 DNA reads TGTGCCATCAACGCGGCGGGAGGGCTGGATACGCAGTATTTT. Amino acid sequence: CAINAAGGLDTQYF. The V gene is TRBV10-3, the J gene TRBJ2-3, with 9 nucleotides matching TRBD2. The CDR3 extends over 14 amino acids. Germline V gene data show CDR1 as ENHRY and CDR2 as SYGVKD. V shed 7 bases and J 6 bases; nucleotides not matched to a gene: 8.

This clonotype occurred many times. The chain couples TRBV29-1 to TRBJ2-6; a weak D match, TRBD1 (6 bases). Between the trimmed V and J ends, which lost 6 bases and 0 bases, there was a span of 18 bases. This CDR3 has 17 residues. From germline, CDR1 is SQVTM and CDR2 ANQGSEA. In DNA form, the CDR3 reads TGCAGCGTCGGGCCCCAGGGGCGGAGCTCTGGGGCCAACGTCCTGACTTTC. Translation gives CSVGPQGRSSGANVLTF. The whole variable domain, filled in from reference TRBV29-1 and TRBJ2-6, reads SAVISQKPSRDICQRGTSLTIQCQVDSQVTMMFWYRQQPGQSLTLIATANQGSEATYESGFVIDKFPISRPNLTFSTLTVSNMSPEDSSIYLCSVGPQGRSSGANVLTFGAGSRLTVL.

There are many counts of this clonotype. This sequence joins TRBV5-8 and TRBJ1-5, with D possibly being TRBD1 (5 bases). Germline CDR1 SGHTS, CDR2 YDEGEE. V dropped 4 bases and J dropped 3 bases, with 11 bases sitting between them. The CDR3 contains 14 residues. CDR3 nucleotide sequence: TGTGCCAGCAGCCAAGACAGACTCAATCAGCCCCAGCATTTT. The encoded protein is CASSQDRLNQPQHF.

This clonotype was detected ten times or more. This chain links TRBV12-3 or TRBV12-4 with TRBJ1-1; a possible D gene is TRBD1 (5 bases). CDR3 size: 14 residues. V lost 6 bases and J 5 bases, leaving 16 bases between the germline ends. The CDR3 region is CASSPSGGRTEAFF. In DNA form, the CDR3 reads TGTGCCAGCAGCCCCTCGGGGGGTAGAACTGAAGCTTTCTTT.

The genes are TRBV15 and TRBJ1-5; 7 nucleotides line up with TRBD1. This CDR3 has 16 amino acids. Trimming took 0 bases from V and 7 from J; bases not matched to a gene: 9. CDR1 and CDR2 (germline): LNHNV, YYDKDF (reference sequence). The CDR3: CATSRDLGRGGQPQHF. CDR3 in DNA: TGTGCCACCAGCAGAGATCTCGGCAGGGGGGGGCAGCCCCAGCATTTT.

This clonotype has a count of ten or more. The chain employs TRBV29-1 and TRBJ1-1; D gene ambiguous. Trimming took off 6 bases at V and 0 bases at J, with 8 bases between the two ends. The CDR3 is 12 residues long. The germline gives CDR1 SQVTM, CDR2 ANQGSEA. CDR3 region: CSVGGLNTEAFF. For the CDR3, the DNA is TGCAGCGTGGGAGGGCTGAACACTGAAGCTTTCTTT.

This clonotype was seen ten or more times. The V call is TRBV27, the J call TRBJ2-7; 7 bases are a match to TRBD1. Germline V gene sequence: CDR1 MNHEY, CDR2 SMNVEV (reference sequence). Trimming at V came to 5 bases and at J to 1 base, leaving 5 bases not matched to a gene. This CDR3 is built from 14 residues. The CDR3 sequence is CASSAYRGSYEQYF. CDR3 sequence (DNA): TGTGCCAGCAGTGCTTACAGGGGATCCTACGAGCAGTACTTC.

This clonotype was counted ten times or more. The V and J genes are TRBV20-1 and TRBJ2-7; 9 bases match TRBD1. Germline V gene lookup returns CDR1 DFQATT and CDR2 SNEGSKA (reference sequence). The CDR3 contains 16 residues. V trimming: 3 bases; J trimming: 3 bases; junction bases outside the gene matches: 12. CDR3 nucleotides: TGCAGTGCTAGTGCGGACTCCGGGACAGGGTTCTACGAGCAGTACTTC. It yields the protein CSASADSGTGFYEQYF.

At least ten counts were recorded for this clonotype. This rearrangement joins TRBV5-6 to TRBJ1-1; D is undetermined. Looked up from germline, CDR1 is SGHDT and CDR2 is YYEEEE. The CDR3 has 14 amino acids. V was cut by 0 bases and J by 11 bases, with 17 bases left in between. CDR3 nucleotides: TGTGCCAGCAGCTTGGTAGGTCAACCCTATAGGGCTTTCTTT. This translates into CASSLVGQPYRAFF.

J is TRBJ1-2 and V is TRBV15; D remains unclear. Trimming removed 4 bases from V and 0 bases from J, with 15 bases in between. There are 16 residues in the CDR3. In germline, CDR1 is LNHNV, CDR2 YYDKDF (reference sequence). This CDR3 is CATSIRLSGANYGYTF. The CDR3 nucleotides are TGTGCCACCAGCATTAGACTGAGCGGGGCTAACTATGGCTACACCTTC.

Many counts were recorded for this clonotype. The chain has TRBV7-2 and TRBJ2-7; 12 bases map to TRBD1. CDR1 is SGHTA and CDR2 is FQGNSA in the germline V gene. The J segment lost 5 bases and the V segment lost 5 bases, leaving 7 bases of the junction unmatched. The CDR3 loop spans 15 amino acids. CDR3 in amino acids: CASSPWGQGANEQYF. For the CDR3, the DNA is TGTGCCAGCAGCCCCTGGGGACAGGGGGCCAACGAGCAGTACTTC.

About this clonotype: A read error may produce the germline difference seen at one junction end. V usage is TRBV20-1 and J usage is TRBJ2-7; a weak D match, TRBD1 (5 bases). CDR1 and CDR2 (germline): DFQATT, SNEGSKA (reference sequence). The CDR3 spans 15 residues. The CDR3 is CSARDAEQGFDEQHF. In nucleotides, the CDR3 is TGCAGCGCTAGAGATGCGGAGCAGGGTTTTGACGAGCAGCACTTC.

V and J are TRBV7-2 and TRBJ1-2; D is uncertain. The V gene's germline CDR1 is SGHTA and CDR2 FQGNSA. The CDR3 is 13 residues long. V lost 5 bases to trimming and J lost 0 bases, with 7 bases between them. This chain's CDR3 is CASSHRPNYGYTF. The CDR3 DNA follows: TGTGCCAGCAGCCACCGCCCTAACTATGGCTACACCTTC. Full variable domain (missing parts from reference TRBV7-2 and TRBJ1-2): GAGVSQSPSNKVTEKGKDVELRCDPISGHTALYWYRQSLGQGLEFLIYFQGNSAPDKSGLPSDRFSAERTGGSVSTLTIQRTQQEDSAVYLCASSHRPNYGYTFGSGTRLTVV.

This clonotype was seen repeatedly, ten times or more. The chain joins TRBV6-5 to TRBJ1-3; D unresolved. The CDR3 consists of 15 residues. V was pared by 0 bases and J by 4 bases, with 10 bases between. CDR1 and CDR2 (germline): MNHEY, SVGAGI. DNA for the CDR3: TGTGCCAGCAGTTACTCGTGGGGTGCGGGAAACACCATATATTTT. Translating it yields CASSYSWGAGNTIYF.

The rearrangement links TRBV10-2 to TRBJ2-5, with 9 bases matching TRBD1. The germline V gene has CDR1 WSHSY and CDR2 SAAADI. The CDR3 has 13 residues. The J segment lost 7 bases and the V segment lost 5 bases, leaving 5 bases of the junction unmatched. DNA for the CDR3: TGCGCCAGCAGTCAGACAGGGGGGTCGACCCAGTACTTC. It is translated as CASSQTGGSTQYF.

This clonotype has a single count. This rearrangement joins TRBV20-1 to TRBJ2-7; a weak D match, TRBD1 (6 bases). Per the germline V gene, CDR1 is DFQATT and CDR2 is SNEGSKA (reference sequence). The CDR3 loop spans 14 amino acids. V was trimmed by 6 bases and J by 2 bases, leaving 17 bases between them. DNA of the CDR3: TGCAGTGCCAGCGGCCGGGACACAACCTACGAGCAGTACTTC. Amino acids: CSASGRDTTYEQYF.

The V gene is TRBV2, the J gene TRBJ2-5; 10 positions match TRBD1. This CDR3 has 16 residues. The ends lost 6 bases at V and 5 bases at J; junction bases unmatched: 12. The germline V gene has CDR1 SNHLY and CDR2 FYNNEI. CDR3 sequence: CASSITRQGASETQYF. DNA of the CDR3: TGTGCCAGCAGCATAACAAGACAGGGGGCTTCGGAGACCCAGTACTTC.

About this clonotype itself: At one end, the junction sequence differs from germline, possibly due to a read error. The V gene is TRBV19, the J gene TRBJ2-6; 8 positions match TRBD1. This CDR3 is built from 14 residues. Germline V gene sequence: CDR1 LNHDA, CDR2 SQIVND (reference sequence). CDR3 loop: CASTPGQGKNTEAF. The CDR3 DNA sequence: TGTGCCAGTACGCCCGGACAGGGAAAGAACACTGAAGCTTTC.

V is TRBV20-1 and J is TRBJ1-2; tentative D call: TRBD1 (5 bases). Germline CDR1 is DFQATT and CDR2 is SNEGSKA (reference sequence). Trimming cost V 0 bases and J 8 bases, with 16 bases left between them. There are 14 residues in the CDR3. The chain's CDR3 is CSAREGGGVLGYTF. CDR3 DNA: TGCAGTGCTAGAGAGGGGGGGGGGGTGTTGGGCTACACCTTC.

The chain's CDR3 is CASSGQWETQYF. The CDR3 region has the DNA TGTGCCAGCAGTGGACAGTGGGAGACCCAGTACTTC. The chain recombines TRBV9 with TRBJ2-5; D perhaps matches TRBD1 (6 bases). This CDR3 is 12 amino acids long. V gave up 5 bases and J gave up 5 bases, with 10 bases separating them. The germline V gene has CDR1 SGDLS and CDR2 YYNGEE.

The genes are TRBV10-3 and TRBJ1-2, with D possibly being TRBD1 (5 bases). V shed 3 bases and J shed 3 bases, with 8 bases lying between them. Germline V gene sequence: CDR1 ENHRY, CDR2 SYGVKD. This CDR3 comprises 13 residues. Here the CDR3 reads CAISDRGHYGYTF. The CDR3 nucleotides are TGTGCCATCAGTGATAGGGGTCACTATGGCTACACCTTC.

This clonotype was observed at least ten times. The rearrangement links TRBV20-1 to TRBJ1-5; the D gene is possibly TRBD1 (5 bases). Trimming left V 6 bases short and J 4 bases short, with 16 bases between. Germline-derived CDR1 and CDR2 are DFQATT and SNEGSKA (reference sequence). The CDR3 spans 14 residues. The DNA of the CDR3 is TGCAGTGCCAGGGAGGTCCAGCCTAATCAGCCCCAGCATTTT. Translating gives CSAREVQPNQPQHF.

V and J are TRBV7-9 and TRBJ1-4; unclear D gene. The CDR3 extends over 15 amino acids. Germline CDR1 SEHNR, CDR2 FQNEAQ (reference sequence). With 5 bases removed from V and 2 bases from J, the gap between germline ends came to 12 bases. CDR3: CASSLEGRTNEKLFF. The DNA of the CDR3 is TGTGCCAGCAGCCTCGAGGGCCGGACTAATGAAAAACTGTTTTTT.

With respect to this clonotype: A much bigger clone sits one base away, suggesting this may be a read error. The J gene is TRBJ2-7, the V gene TRBV11-1, with D possibly being TRBD1 or TRBD2 (5 bases each). The V gene's germline CDR1 is SGHAT and CDR2 FQDESV (reference sequence). V lost 5 bases and J 9 bases, leaving 20 bases between the germline ends. The CDR3 extends over 14 amino acids. CDR3 in amino acids: CASSLDQGPGGQYF. CDR3 in DNA: TGTGCCAGCAGCCTGGATCAGGGACCAGGCGGGCAGTACTTC.

The V and J genes are TRBV14 and TRBJ2-5; D might be TRBD2 (6 bases). Trimming took 11 bases from V and 4 from J, leaving 11 bases between them. The CDR3 length is 11 residues. Germline V gene data show CDR1 as SGHDN and CDR2 as FVKESK. The DNA for the CDR3 is TGTGCCCTTGACGGGGGAGAGACCCAGTACTTC. Translation gives CALDGGETQYF.

This chain connects TRBV13 to TRBJ2-2; possibly TRBD1 for D (5 bases). V gave up 3 bases and J gave up 5 bases, with 13 bases separating them. Germline assignment: CDR1 PRHDT and CDR2 FYEKMQ (reference sequence). The CDR3 is 15 amino acids. The CDR3: CASSFVGQTTGELFF. The CDR3 DNA is TGTGCCAGCAGCTTCGTGGGGCAGACTACCGGGGAGCTGTTTTTT. Filled out from reference TRBV13 and TRBJ2-2, the complete variable domain reads AAGVIQSPRHLIKEKRETATLKCYPIPRHDTVYWYQQGPGQDPQFLISFYEKMQSDKGSIPDRFSAQQFSDYHSELNMSSLELGDSALYFCASSFVGQTTGELFFGEGSRLTVL.

This clonotype was observed at least ten times. V gene TRBV7-2 combines with J gene TRBJ2-2, with 8 bases lining up with TRBD2. CDR3 length: 20 residues. Germline V CDR1 and CDR2: SGHTA, FQGNSA. The junction had 16 bases not matched to a gene; V was cut back by 4 bases and J by 0 bases. CDR3 sequence: CASSSGGSGATRANTGELFF. As DNA, the CDR3 is TGTGCCAGCAGCTCGGGAGGTAGCGGGGCTACTAGAGCGAACACCGGGGAGCTGTTTTTT.